These 2 T cell receptor beta chains originate from one sample sequenced in a study of T cells after yellow fever vaccination. TCRdb used MiXCR to reprocess the 5' RACE reads, holding one entry per CDR3 protein. The table shows under 100,000 distinct CDR3 sequences, with 5.8% occurring only once. The material sequenced was CD8+ T cells sorted from PBMCs, taken 10 days after the yellow fever booster vaccination. All receptors come from a man between 18 and 29 years old who received the YFV17D yellow fever vaccine.

The CDR3 region has the DNA TGTGCCAGCAGCACTCTTGGGGGATGGGGCTACACCTTC. Amino acid sequence: CASSTLGGWGYTF. J is TRBJ1-2 and V is TRBV7-2, with D maybe TRBD1 (5 bases). Trimming shortened V by 5 bases and J by 8 bases, and 15 bases separated the two germline ends. The CDR3 runs 13 residues. Germline V gene lookup returns CDR1 SGHTA and CDR2 FQGNSA.

This clonotype was picked up many times. The chain recombines TRBV7-3 with TRBJ2-2; D is perhaps TRBD2 (5 bases). In germline, CDR1 is SGHTA, CDR2 FQGTGA. V lost 5 bases, J lost 4 bases, and 11 bases lay in between. This CDR3 spans 14 amino acids. The CDR3 nucleotides are TGTGCCAGCAGCCTCCGGACTCCCACCGGGGAGCTGTTTTTT. It translates to CASSLRTPTGELFF.